The 10 T cell receptor beta chains presented below share a single source sample, sequenced in a study of blood T cell repertoires in COVID-19. The protocol was immunoSEQ multiplex PCR, while the TCRdb copy is restricted to in-frame clones and leaves out a portion. Found here are some 180,000 clones, roughly 81% of them singletons; the top ten hold 9.5% to 15%. Sequencing input: peripheral blood. These receptors were collected from a woman aged 80 or over with COVID-19, enrolled during active disease.

The V gene is TRBV28, the J gene TRBJ1-2; no definite D call. CDR3 length: 15 residues. The ends were cut back, 6 bases at V and 0 bases at J, with 14 bases in the middle. CDR1 and CDR2 from the germline V gene are MDHEN and SYDVKM. The CDR3 loop reads CASSRIRYTNYGYTF. For the CDR3, the DNA is TGTGCCAGCAGCAGGATTCGATACACTAACTATGGCTACACCTTC.

This clone was counted a few times. The rearrangement joins TRBV7-9 to TRBJ2-3; D perhaps matches TRBD1 (5 bases). Deletions cut 1 base from V and 11 bases from J, with 10 bases between. This CDR3 has 12 amino acids. In germline, CDR1 is SEHNR, CDR2 FQNEAQ (reference sequence). CDR3 residues: CASSLEGAKQYF. CDR3 in DNA: TGTGCCAGCAGCTTAGAAGGGGCGAAGCAGTATTTT.

The V and J genes are TRBV6-1 and TRBJ1-4, with no clear D. CDR1 MNHNS and CDR2 SASEGT come from the germline V gene. This CDR3 contains 13 residues. The V gene lost 2 bases and the J gene lost 6 bases, with 7 bases spanning the gap. This chain's CDR3 is CASSETRYEKLFF. The CDR3 region has the DNA TGTGCCAGCAGTGAAACGCGCTATGAAAAACTGTTTTTT.

The chain uses TRBV11-1 and TRBJ1-2, with 7 positions matching TRBD1. Germline loops: CDR1 SGHAT, CDR2 FQDESV (reference sequence). J lost 8 bases, V lost 6 bases, and 9 bases had no gene match. CDR3 size: 13 residues. The CDR3 reads CASSSRQGGGYTF. CDR3 DNA sequence: TGTGCCAGCAGTTCCCGACAGGGCGGCGGCTACACCTTC.

This CDR3 is CASSLGGLNYGYTF. The DNA for the CDR3 is TGTGCCAGCAGCTTGGGCGGCTTAAACTATGGCTACACCTTC. The V and J genes are TRBV5-4 and TRBJ1-2; D not resolved. V lost 0 bases and J 2 bases, leaving 8 bases between the germline ends. The CDR3 is 14 amino acids. From germline, CDR1 is SGHNT and CDR2 YYREEE (reference sequence).

The chain carries TRBV5-4 and TRBJ1-2; 8 bases are a match to TRBD1. Looked up from germline, CDR1 is SGHNT and CDR2 is YYREEE (reference sequence). The CDR3 contains 13 residues. J lost 5 bases, V lost 3 bases, and 3 bases had no gene match. CDR3 amino acids: CASSSGQDYGYTF. CDR3 nucleotides: TGTGCCAGCAGCTCGGGACAGGATTATGGCTACACCTTC.

The V and J genes are TRBV5-5 and TRBJ2-7; the match to TRBD1 covers 11 bases. The CDR3 runs to 16 residues. Germline values: CDR1 SGHKS, CDR2 YYEKEE (reference sequence). V was clipped by 0 bases and J by 4 bases; unmatched bases: 6. The CDR3 loop is CASSLGFGQGAYEQYF. The DNA for the CDR3 is TGTGCCAGCAGCTTGGGCTTTGGACAGGGGGCTTACGAGCAGTACTTC.

The CDR3 protein is CASSLITNSHYEQYF. The CDR3 DNA sequence: TGTGCCAGCAGTTTAATCACCAACTCCCACTACGAGCAGTACTTC. The chain combines TRBV28 with TRBJ2-7; unclear D gene. CDR3 length equals 15 residues. Trimming left V 2 bases short and J 3 bases short, with 14 bases between. Germline assignment: CDR1 MDHEN and CDR2 SYDVKM.

This clone has at least ten counts. The rearrangement uses TRBV28 and TRBJ1-1, with D possibly matching TRBD1 (5 bases). Trimming took off 5 bases at V and 0 bases at J, with 10 bases between the two ends. CDR3 length equals 14 residues. Germline CDR1 reads MDHEN; CDR2 reads SYDVKM. The CDR3 nucleotides read TGTGCCAGCAGTCCCGGACATTTGAACACTGAAGCTTTCTTT. Translation gives CASSPGHLNTEAFF.

This clone was observed once. V and J are TRBV5-1 and TRBJ2-3, with D hard to call. V lost 1 base and J lost 2, with 5 bases in between. Germline CDR1 SGHRS, CDR2 YFSETQ. The CDR3 runs 13 residues. The CDR3 is CASSLTITDTQYF. The CDR3 coding sequence is TGCGCCAGCAGCTTGACAATCACAGATACGCAGTATTTT.